Listed below are T cell receptor beta chains from one sample, sequenced in a study of cytomegalovirus exposure and HLA in healthy donors. Profiling relied on immunoSEQ multiplex PCR, and the TCRdb table lists in-frame clones only, not all of them. The repertoire includes 150,000 to 200,000 clones, around three quarters of them detected once, and 7.1% sits in the top ten. The specimen sequenced was PBMCs. Receptors originate from a man aged 35 to 55 in good health and CMV-seropositive. Each CDR3 is given with its conserved first and last residue. The D gene is left open where the match is weak. Clone size, where shown, is once, few, many, or a class for clones that have expanded.

CDR3 length | clone size | D gene | J gene | V gene | CDR3 protein | CDR3 DNA
14 | few | . | TRBJ2-3 | TRBV7-9 | CASSTSREADTQYF | TGTGCCAGCAGCACCAGCCGGGAAGCAGATACGCAGTATTTT
13 | once | TRBD1 | TRBJ1-2 | TRBV7-9 | CASSSGGGYGYTF | TGTGCCAGCAGCTCAGGGGGCGGCTATGGCTACACCTTC
18 | . | TRBD1 | TRBJ1-6 | TRBV5-1 | CASKSGQGLDSYNSPLHF | TGCGCCAGCAAGTCGGGACAGGGGCTTGACTCCTATAATTCACCCCTCCACTTT
15 | . | . | TRBJ1-6 | TRBV30 | CAWSFTGQGNSPLHF | TGTGCCTGGAGTTTTACGGGCCAGGGAAATTCACCCCTCCACTTT
14 | . | . | TRBJ1-2 | TRBV5-1 | CASSLPGANYGYTF | TGCGCCAGCAGCCTACCGGGAGCAAACTATGGCTACACCTTC
17 | . | TRBD1 | TRBJ1-2 | TRBV4-1 | CASSQGGRTGSNYGYTF | TGCGCCAGCAGCCAAGGCGGTAGGACAGGAAGTAACTATGGCTACACCTTC
14 | . | . | TRBJ1-1 | TRBV7-2 | CASSLAPADTEAFF | TGTGCCAGCAGCTTAGCGCCGGCGGACACTGAAGCTTTCTTT
15 | few | TRBD2 | TRBJ2-1 | TRBV6-5 | CASSYSTAGGRKQFF | TGTGCCAGCAGTTACTCGACAGCGGGGGGGCGTAAGCAGTTCTTC
15 | . | TRBD1 | TRBJ1-4 | TRBV6-5 | CASRRVTGIGEKLFF | TGTGCCAGCAGACGCGTGACAGGGATCGGTGAAAAACTGTTTTTT
13 | . | . | TRBJ2-7 | TRBV7-2 | CASSLRGPYEQYF | TGTGCCAGCAGTCTCAGGGGTCCCTACGAGCAGTACTTC
13 | . | . | TRBJ1-1 | TRBV7-3 | CASSPKLNTEAFF | TGTGCCAGCAGCCCTAAACTGAACACTGAAGCTTTCTTT
17 | . | . | TRBJ2-5 | TRBV5-6 | CASSLGGRGRPQETQYF | TGTGCCAGCAGCTTAGGTGGCAGGGGAAGACCTCAAGAGACCCAGTACTTC
15 | . | TRBD1 | TRBJ2-7 | TRBV11-1 | CASGIDRASSYEQYF | TGTGCCAGCGGAATAGACAGGGCCAGCTCCTACGAGCAGTACTTC
14 | . | . | TRBJ1-4 | TRBV7-9 | CASSLAVANEKLFF | TGTGCCAGCAGCTTAGCGGTAGCTAATGAAAAACTGTTTTTT
19 | . | TRBD2 | TRBJ2-1 | TRBV9 | CASSVEVAGGLLSYNEQFF | TGTGCCAGCAGCGTAGAGGTGGCGGGGGGGCTACTCTCCTACAATGAGCAGTTCTTC
16 | . | . | TRBJ1-2 | TRBV4-2 | CASSQDVQGNFYGYTF | TGTGCCAGCAGCCAAGATGTGCAGGGAAACTTCTATGGCTACACCTTC
12 | . | TRBD1 | TRBJ2-7 | TRBV10-2 | CASRDSVHEQYF | TGCGCCAGCCGGGACAGTGTCCACGAGCAGTACTTC
15 | . | . | TRBJ2-7 | TRBV6-4 | CASIFFRESSYEQYF | TGTGCCAGCATTTTTTTCCGGGAGAGCTCCTACGAGCAGTACTTC
13 | . | . | TRBJ1-5 | TRBV19 | CASTPGFNQPQHF | TGTGCCAGTACTCCAGGGTTCAATCAGCCCCAGCATTTT
12 | . | . | TRBJ1-2 | TRBV30 | CAWTTEYYGYTF | TGTGCCTGGACGACAGAGTACTATGGCTACACCTTC
16 | . | TRBD2 | TRBJ2-1 | TRBV18 | CASSPIGLAGPGEQFF | TGTGCCAGCTCACCGATAGGACTAGCGGGGCCGGGTGAGCAGTTCTTC
15 | . | TRBD2 | TRBJ2-3 | TRBV7-2 | CASSPIAGGFDTQYF | TGTGCCAGCAGCCCAATAGCGGGGGGGTTTGATACGCAGTATTTT
15 | once | . | TRBJ2-1 | TRBV7-6 | CASSPRALGGNEQFF | TGTGCCAGCAGCCCCCGGGCCCTCGGGGGCAATGAGCAGTTCTTC
13 | . | . | TRBJ1-6 | TRBV9 | CASSPHPDNPLHF | TGTGCCAGCAGCCCCCACCCGGACAACCCCCTCCACTTT
14 | . | TRBD1 | TRBJ2-1 | TRBV7-9 | CASSLGTVYNEQFF | TGTGCCAGCAGCTTGGGGACAGTCTACAATGAGCAGTTCTTC
15 | . | . | TRBJ1-6 | TRBV30 | CAWSVVSSYNSPLHF | TGTGCCTGGAGTGTAGTTAGCTCCTATAATTCACCCCTCCACTTT
14 | . | . | TRBJ2-2 | TRBV18 | CASSPGQRAGELFF | TGTGCCAGCTCACCGGGACAAAGGGCCGGGGAGCTGTTTTTT
15 | . | TRBD1 | TRBJ1-5 | TRBV4-1 | CASSQGQGINQPQHF | TGCGCCAGCAGCCAAGGACAGGGAATCAATCAGCCCCAGCATTTT
13 | few | . | TRBJ2-7 | TRBV7-2 | CASRPQQSYEQYF | TGTGCCAGCAGACCACAGCAGTCCTACGAGCAGTACTTC
16 | . | TRBD2 | TRBJ2-5 | TRBV7-9 | CASSPGGGPLPETQYF | TGTGCCAGCAGCCCGGGGGGGGGACCCCTCCCAGAGACCCAGTACTTC
14 | . | TRBD1 | TRBJ2-5 | TRBV2 | CASRQGLIQETQYF | TGTGCCAGCCGACAGGGGTTGATCCAAGAGACCCAGTACTTC